This is a list of T cell receptor beta chains from one sample in a study of blood T cell repertoires in COVID-19. Profiling relied on immunoSEQ multiplex PCR, and the TCRdb table lists in-frame clones only, not all of them. The sample includes 150,000 to 200,000 clones, roughly nine tenths seen only once; the top ten take about a sixth. The material sequenced was peripheral blood. These receptors all come from a man in his 60s with active or convalescent COVID-19. Each CDR3 is given with its conserved first and last residue. D genes are given only for firm matches. Clone size is stated in some rows and not others, as once, few, many or a class when expanded.

clone_size,d_call,v_call,j_call,cdr3_nt,cdr3_aa
once,NA,TRBV11-2,TRBJ1-2,TGTGCCAGCAGCTTAGATCTTGGACAGTACTATGGCTACACCTTC,CASSLDLGQYYGYTF
NA,TRBD1,TRBV2,TRBJ1-2,TGTGCCAGCAGTGATCAGGGGGCAAAAGGAGACTATGGCTACACCTTC,CASSDQGAKGDYGYTF
NA,NA,TRBV6-5,TRBJ1-2,TGTGCCAGCAGTTACTCGATTTGGGGAGACTATGGCTACACCTTC,CASSYSIWGDYGYTF
NA,NA,TRBV27,TRBJ2-5,TGTGCCAGCAGTTGGATGAGGGGGGAGACCCAGTACTTC,CASSWMRGETQYF
once,NA,TRBV11-2,TRBJ2-5,TGTGCCAGCAGCTCCACCAGGGATTTACAAGAGACCCAGTACTTC,CASSSTRDLQETQYF
NA,NA,TRBV7-9,TRBJ2-1,TGTGCCAGCAGCCCTGTTAACAATGAGCAGTTCTTC,CASSPVNNEQFF
NA,NA,TRBV27,TRBJ2-7,TGTGCCAGCAGTAACCTCAGGGTCCACGAGCAGTACTTC,CASSNLRVHEQYF
NA,TRBD1,TRBV30,TRBJ2-7,TGTGCCTGCTTAGGGGGCGGCTACGAGCAGTACTTC,CACLGGGYEQYF
NA,TRBD2,TRBV5-4,TRBJ2-5,TGTGCCAGCAGCAGAGCTAGTGGGACTAGGGACCAAGAGACCCAGTACTTC,CASSRASGTRDQETQYF
NA,NA,TRBV3-1/TRBV3-2,TRBJ2-1,TGTGCCAGCAGCCTTAGTTTAGGGGCCTCCTACAATGAGCAGTTCTTC,CASSLSLGASYNEQFF
NA,NA,TRBV7-9,TRBJ1-4,TGTGCCAGCAGCCCTCCGGGGGGCTCCTCTGAAAAACTGTTTTTT,CASSPPGGSSEKLFF
NA,NA,TRBV6-5,TRBJ2-7,TGTGCCAGCAGTTATGTTGGGGGGAACCGGGCCAGCGAGCAGTACTTC,CASSYVGGNRASEQYF
NA,NA,TRBV7-2,TRBJ2-1,TGTGCCAGCAGCTTAGTAACTACACTATCCTACAATGAGCAGTTCTTC,CASSLVTTLSYNEQFF
NA,TRBD1,TRBV27,TRBJ1-1,TGTGCCAGCAGTTTATATACGGGACAGGAGGAAGCTTTCTTT,CASSLYTGQEEAFF
once,TRBD1,TRBV27,TRBJ2-1,TGTGCCAGCTACCCTCGGGACAGGGGGATGGTGTATTACAATGAGCAGTTCTTC,CASYPRDRGMVYYNEQFF
NA,NA,TRBV11-2,TRBJ2-1,TGTGCCAGCAGCTTACGGGGCTCCTACAATGAGCAGTTCTTC,CASSLRGSYNEQFF
NA,NA,TRBV5-4,TRBJ2-7,TGTGCCAGCAGCTTGGCTAGTGGACAGATCTACGAGCAGTACTTC,CASSLASGQIYEQYF
NA,TRBD2,TRBV3-1/TRBV3-2,TRBJ2-3,TGTGCCAGCAGCCATTGGGGTACAGCGGGGGGGGCAGATACGCAGTATTTT,CASSHWGTAGGADTQYF
NA,TRBD2,TRBV10-2,TRBJ2-7,TGCGCCAGCAGAGATGAGACTAGCGGGAGTTCCTACGAGCAGTACTTC,CASRDETSGSSYEQYF
few,NA,TRBV6-5,TRBJ1-1,TGTGCCAGCAGTCGCACAGGGAACACTGAAGCTTTCTTT,CASSRTGNTEAFF
NA,TRBD2,TRBV7-9,TRBJ2-1,TGTGCCAGCAGCTGGAGCGGGAGCTCCTACAATGAGCAGTTCTTC,CASSWSGSSYNEQFF
NA,NA,TRBV5-6,TRBJ2-7,TGTGCCAGCAGCTTCCCAGGGGTTGAATACGAGCAGTACTTC,CASSFPGVEYEQYF
NA,TRBD1,TRBV18,TRBJ1-2,TGTGCCAGCTCACCTAAGGCACAGGGGGCGCAAGATGGCTACACCTTC,CASSPKAQGAQDGYTF
NA,TRBD2,TRBV19,TRBJ2-3,TGTGCCAGTAGTATAGCCCCTAGCGGGAGGGCCGCAGATACGCAGTATTTT,CASSIAPSGRAADTQYF
NA,TRBD1,TRBV24-1,TRBJ2-1,TGTGCCACCAGTGATTCAAGGACAGGGGTAGCTGAGCAGTTCTTC,CATSDSRTGVAEQFF
NA,NA,TRBV7-9,TRBJ1-4,TGTGCCAGCAGCCCGACAGTTTATGAAAAACTGTTTTTT,CASSPTVYEKLFF